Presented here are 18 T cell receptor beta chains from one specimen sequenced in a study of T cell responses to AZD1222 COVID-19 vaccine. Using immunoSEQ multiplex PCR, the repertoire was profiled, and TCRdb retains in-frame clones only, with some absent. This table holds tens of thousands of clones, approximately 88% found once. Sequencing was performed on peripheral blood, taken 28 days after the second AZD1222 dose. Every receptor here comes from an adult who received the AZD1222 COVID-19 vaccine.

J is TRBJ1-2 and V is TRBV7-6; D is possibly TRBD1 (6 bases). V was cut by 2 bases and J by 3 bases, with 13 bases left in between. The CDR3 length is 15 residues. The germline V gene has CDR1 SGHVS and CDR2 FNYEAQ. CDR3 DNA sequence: TGTGCCAGCAGCTTAACTCTGGGGGCCGACTATGGCTACACCTTC. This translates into CASSLTLGADYGYTF.

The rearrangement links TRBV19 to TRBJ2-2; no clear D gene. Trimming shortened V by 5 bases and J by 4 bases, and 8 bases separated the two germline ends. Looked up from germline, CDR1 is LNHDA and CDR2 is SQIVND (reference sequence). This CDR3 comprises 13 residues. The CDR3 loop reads CASSATGTGELFF. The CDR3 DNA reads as TGTGCCAGTAGTGCGACTGGCACCGGGGAGCTGTTTTTT.

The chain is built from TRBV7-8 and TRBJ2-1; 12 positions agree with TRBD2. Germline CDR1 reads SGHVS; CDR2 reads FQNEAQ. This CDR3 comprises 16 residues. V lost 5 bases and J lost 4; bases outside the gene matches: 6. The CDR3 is CASSRSTSGGYNEQFF. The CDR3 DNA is TGTGCCAGCAGCCGAAGCACTAGCGGGGGGTACAATGAGCAGTTCTTC.

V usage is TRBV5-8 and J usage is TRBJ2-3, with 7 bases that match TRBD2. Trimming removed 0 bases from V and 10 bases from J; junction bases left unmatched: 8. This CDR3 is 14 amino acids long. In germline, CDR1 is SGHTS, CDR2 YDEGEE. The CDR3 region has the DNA TGTGCCAGCAGCTTGGGGGAGGGGAGGATGTCGCAGTATTTT. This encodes CASSLGEGRMSQYF.

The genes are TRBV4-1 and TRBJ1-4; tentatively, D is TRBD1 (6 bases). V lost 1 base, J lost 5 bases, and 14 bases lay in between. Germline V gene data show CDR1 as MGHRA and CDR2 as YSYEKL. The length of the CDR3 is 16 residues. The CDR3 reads CASSQALQGTNEKLFF. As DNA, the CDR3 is TGCGCCAGCAGCCAAGCGTTACAGGGAACGAATGAAAAACTGTTTTTT.

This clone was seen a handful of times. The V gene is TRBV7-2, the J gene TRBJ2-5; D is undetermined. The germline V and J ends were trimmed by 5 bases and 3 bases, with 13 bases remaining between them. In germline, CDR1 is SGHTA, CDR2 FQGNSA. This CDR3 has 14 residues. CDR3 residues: CASSPPAIEETQYF. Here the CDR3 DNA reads TGTGCCAGCAGCCCCCCGGCTATCGAAGAGACCCAGTACTTC.

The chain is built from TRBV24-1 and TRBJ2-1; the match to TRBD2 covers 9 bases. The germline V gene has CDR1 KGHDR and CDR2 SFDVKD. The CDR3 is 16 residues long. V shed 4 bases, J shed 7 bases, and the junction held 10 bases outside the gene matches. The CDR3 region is CATSDRRGGRLNEQFF. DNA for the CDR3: TGTGCCACCAGTGACCGGCGGGGGGGCCGCCTGAATGAGCAGTTCTTC.

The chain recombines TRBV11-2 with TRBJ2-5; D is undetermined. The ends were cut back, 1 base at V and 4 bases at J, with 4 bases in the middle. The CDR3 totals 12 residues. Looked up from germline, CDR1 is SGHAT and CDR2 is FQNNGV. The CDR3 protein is CASSLVTETQYF. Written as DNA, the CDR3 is TGTGCCAGCAGCTTAGTAACAGAGACCCAGTACTTC.

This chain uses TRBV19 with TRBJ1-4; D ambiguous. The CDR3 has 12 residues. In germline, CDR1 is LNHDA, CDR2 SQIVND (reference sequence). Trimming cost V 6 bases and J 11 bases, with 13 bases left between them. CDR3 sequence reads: CASSLERRKLFF. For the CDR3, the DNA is TGTGCCAGTAGCCTGGAGCGTAGGAAACTGTTTTTT.

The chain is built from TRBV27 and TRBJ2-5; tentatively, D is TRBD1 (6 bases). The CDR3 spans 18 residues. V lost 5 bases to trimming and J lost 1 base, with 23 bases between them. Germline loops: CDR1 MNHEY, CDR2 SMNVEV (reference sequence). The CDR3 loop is CASSPPPTGSWVQETQYF. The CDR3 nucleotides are TGTGCCAGCAGTCCCCCCCCCACAGGGAGCTGGGTCCAAGAGACCCAGTACTTC.

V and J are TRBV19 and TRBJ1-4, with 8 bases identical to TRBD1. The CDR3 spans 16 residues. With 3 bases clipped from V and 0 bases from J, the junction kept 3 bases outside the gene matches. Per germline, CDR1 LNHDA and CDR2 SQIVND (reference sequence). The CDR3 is CASSIGQGPTNEKLFF. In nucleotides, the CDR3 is TGTGCCAGTAGTATCGGACAGGGTCCAACTAATGAAAAACTGTTTTTT. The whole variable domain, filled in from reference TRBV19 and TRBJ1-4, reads DGGITQSPKYLFRKEGQNVTLSCEQNLNHDAMYWYRQDPGQGLRLIYYSQIVNDFQKGDIAEGYSVSREKKESFPLTVTSAQKNPTAFYLCASSIGQGPTNEKLFFGSGTQLSVL.

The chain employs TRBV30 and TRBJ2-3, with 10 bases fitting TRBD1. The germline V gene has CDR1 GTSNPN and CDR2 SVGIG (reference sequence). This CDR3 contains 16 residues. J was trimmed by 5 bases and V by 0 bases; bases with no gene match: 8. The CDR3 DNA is TGTGCCTGGAGTGTTCCTGTGACAGGGGGCATAGATACGCAGTATTTT. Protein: CAWSVPVTGGIDTQYF. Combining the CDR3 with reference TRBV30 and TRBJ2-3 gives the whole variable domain SQTIHQWPATLVQPVGSPLSLECTVEGTSNPNLYWYRQAAGRGLQLLFYSVGIGQISSEVPQNLSASRPQDRQFILSSKKLLLSDSGFYLCAWSVPVTGGIDTQYFGPGTRLTVL.

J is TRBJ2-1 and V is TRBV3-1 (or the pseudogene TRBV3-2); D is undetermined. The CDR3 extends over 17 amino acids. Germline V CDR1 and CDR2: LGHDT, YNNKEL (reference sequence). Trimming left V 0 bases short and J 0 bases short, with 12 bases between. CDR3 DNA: TGTGCCAGCAGCCAAGATACATTCGGAAGCTCCTACAATGAGCAGTTCTTC. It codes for CASSQDTFGSSYNEQFF.

CDR3 nucleotide sequence: TGTGCCAGCAGCCAAGAACGCCTGAGCGAGCAGTACTTC. Translation: CASSQERLSEQYF. The genes are TRBV3-1 (or the pseudogene TRBV3-2) and TRBJ2-7; D uncertain. Germline CDR1 LGHDT, CDR2 YNNKEL (reference sequence). Deletions cut 0 bases from V and 6 bases from J, with 9 bases between. This CDR3 spans 13 amino acids.

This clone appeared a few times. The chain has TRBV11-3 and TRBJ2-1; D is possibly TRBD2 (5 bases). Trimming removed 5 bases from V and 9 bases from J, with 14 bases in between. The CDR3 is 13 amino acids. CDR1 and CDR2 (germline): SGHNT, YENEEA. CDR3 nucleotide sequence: TGTGCCAGCAGCCCGGTTAGCGTAGGTGAGCAGTTCTTC. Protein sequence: CASSPVSVGEQFF.

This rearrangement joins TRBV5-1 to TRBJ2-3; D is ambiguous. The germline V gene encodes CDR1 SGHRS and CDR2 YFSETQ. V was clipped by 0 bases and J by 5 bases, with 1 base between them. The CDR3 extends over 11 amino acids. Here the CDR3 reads CASSLVDTQYF. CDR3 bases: TGCGCCAGCAGCTTGGTAGATACGCAGTATTTT.

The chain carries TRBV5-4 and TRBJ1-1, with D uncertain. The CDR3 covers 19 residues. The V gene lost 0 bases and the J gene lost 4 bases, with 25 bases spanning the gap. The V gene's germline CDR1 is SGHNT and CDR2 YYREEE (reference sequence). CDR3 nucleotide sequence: TGTGCCAGCAGCTTGGCGGCTGATCTTCTTCTGGGAGCGGGCACTGAAGCTTTCTTT. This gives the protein CASSLAADLLLGAGTEAFF.

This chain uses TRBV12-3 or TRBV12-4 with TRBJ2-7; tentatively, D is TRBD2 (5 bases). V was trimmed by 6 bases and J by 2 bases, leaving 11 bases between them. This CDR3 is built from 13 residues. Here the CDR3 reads CASSPGFTYEQYF. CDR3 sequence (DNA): TGTGCCAGCAGCCCGGGGTTCACCTACGAGCAGTACTTC.